This record concerns one T cell receptor beta chain sequence. Antigen: not known. These data come from a study of T cells in Graves' hyperthyroidism and ophthalmopathy. General study results and limits: Most thyroid clonotypes expanded above 0.001 were also detected in blood. A median approximately 6.5 months before onset, the model predicted ophthalmopathy.

RNA transcripts yielded amplified TCR beta CDR3 regions. First-round RT-PCR with HTBI primers amplified the TCR CDR3 region. TCRdb re-derived calls from the multiplex PCR reads in MiXCR, one entry per CDR3 protein. The sample records about 320,000 distinct CDR3 sequences, 15% to 20% being singletons. The diagnoses drew upon clinical symptoms, serum thyroxine and TRAb, thyroid ultrasound and orbital computed tomography. The trim removed 5 bases at V and 6 bases at J, leaving 8 bases unmatched. The CDR3 totals 15 residues. The TCR was taken from a man under 40 with Graves' hyperthyroidism. Sample: blood. The rearrangement joins TRBV12-3 or TRBV12-4 to TRBJ1-5, with 9 bases identical to TRBD1. The CDR3 sequence is CASSHSRTGVQPQHF. CDR3 nucleotides: TGTGCCAGCAGTCACTCGCGGACAGGGGTTCAGCCCCAGCATTTT.